Listed here is a single T cell receptor beta chain. In this sample, this clone turned up a few times. Its cognate antigen has yet to be identified. Per-base quality was not reported, and no clone a single base away is much larger than it. V is shortened by 1 base, J by 5 bases, and the region joining them spans 14 bases. From cysteine to phenylalanine, the CDR3 is 14 amino acids long. CDR3 DNA is the only sequence kept; it has 42 bases, read in frame from the first base. The germline V gene encodes CDR1 SQVTM and CDR2 ANQGSEA. The time point tag for this specimen amounts to: more than three weeks on oral tofacitinib. In light of the paper, this sample's treatment or condition label describes: oral pan-JAK inhibitor, 5-10 mg twice daily. Lesional scalp punch biopsies and peripheral blood were collected from alopecia areata patients. After PBMCs were isolated by density centrifugation and stained for CD3, CD4 and CD8, a FACSAria was used to sort CD4+ and CD8+ T cells.

This sample is part of a study of CD8+ T cells in alopecia areata listed by TCRdb under 2018. Background for the entire study: Treated patients were enrolled in an open-label pilot trial of oral tofacitinib at 5 to 10 mg twice daily for moderate-to-severe alopecia areata. Patients received tofacitinib for 6 to 18 months and were then followed off drug for 6 months to check for delayed response and recurrence. TCRbeta CDR3 regions were amplified by immunoSEQ multiplex PCR with 35 Vbeta forward and 13 Jbeta reverse primers. In both human patients and the C3H/HeJ mouse model, the study applied high-throughput TCRbeta sequencing to look at T cell clonal expansion in alopecia areata. Disease severity in treated patients was measured with the SALT score, which quantifies the percentage of affected scalp surface area. Clonality in the scalp was compared among normal scalp (n=4), patchy alopecia areata scalp (n=8), and alopecia totalis/universalis scalp (n=8). Patients on tofacitinib were biopsied at baseline and after 4 and 24 weeks of treatment, and several of the patients also had a later scalp biopsy. In humans, TCRbeta sequencing was performed on scalp tissue and on sorted CD4+ and CD8+ peripheral blood T cells from healthy controls and from patients with patchy or totalis/universalis alopecia areata. RNA was extracted with the PAXgene miRNA kit for fixed scalp, the miRNeasy kit for PBMCs, and the RNeasy kit for mouse skin. The investigation overall reported the following: Unlike mouse skin, which is dominated by gammadelta T cells, normal human skin has resident alphabeta T cells that are also sequenced, and this complicates analysis of the scalp TCR repertoire. Tofacitinib significantly lowered scalp clonality and the number of expanded CD8+ clones among the top 100 scalp clones. The treated cohort was small, with a single nonresponder, so links between baseline CD8+ expansion and response need larger studies. Compared with normal scalp, lesional scalp, particularly in alopecia totalis/universalis, had higher clonality and more expanded CD8+ clones, which suggests antigenic drive. Shared TCR sequences between patients were less evident than in mice, which may be partly attributable to HLA diversity in the patient population. During tofacitinib treatment, many expanded lesional clones remained in scalp and blood, and this persistence may partly explain relapse after treatment is stopped.

Receptors were amplified or captured by the immunoSEQ multiplex PCR assay. RNA was extracted from all samples and reverse transcribed into cDNA, which served as template for TCR sequencing. First-strand cDNA was synthesized using SuperScript III with a 2:1 mix of oligo-dT and random hexamers. A synthetic immune receptor repertoire was used to measure amplification bias, and any remaining bias was corrected computationally. The original methods were these. After raw reads were preprocessed to remove errors, the CDR3 was defined following IMGT conventions as running from the conserved cysteine to phenylalanine. Clonality was calculated as 1 minus Shannon entropy normalized by log2 of the number of productive unique TCRs. CD4 or CD8 identity of scalp clones was inferred by cross-referencing scalp TCRbeta sequences with sorted blood CD4 and CD8 repertoires. Here the immuneACCESS table is served through TCRdb, limited to in-frame sequences with V and J called. Missing clones are a known gap in these copies; in checked studies unresolved V genes cover under half, and the rest lacks a known reason. The DNA was the basis for D and trimming; V, J and clone size are from that table. The sample includes about 76,000 clones, with around 30% observed a single time. Under 15% of the sample lies in the top ten.

The rearranged chain carries TRBV29-1 and TRBJ2-5; a tentative D match to TRBD2 spans 5 bases. The input for sequencing was CD8+ T cells sorted from blood, taken at week 4, from a patient treated with tofacitinib. The TCR originated in a human donor with alopecia areata. CDR3 sequence: CSVEGEPGWETQYF. The DNA reads as follows: TGCAGCGTTGAAGGAGAACCGGGGTGGGAGACCCAGTACTTC.